The sequence of this T cell receptor (beta chain) was determined in a study of T-cell memory formation after mild COVID-19. J gave up 4 bases and V 0 bases, and 6 bases lay outside the gene matches. Germline V gene data show CDR1 as KGHSH and CDR2 as LQKENI. This CDR3 is 16 amino acids long. The study, taken as a whole, reports: Clones contracting across day 15 to 85 had a balanced CD4/CD8 profile; later expanding clones leaned CD4+. Clones that contracted clustered mainly in CM and EM if CD4+ and in EMRA if CD8+. The authors left the SARS-CoV-2 specificity of second-wave clones peaking on day 37 unconfirmed.

The TCR alpha and TCR beta cDNA libraries, bearing sample barcodes and UMIs, were generated by 5'RACE using constant-segment primers. Via MiXCR, TCRdb re-called the 5' RACE reads, giving one row per CDR3 protein. There are about 440,000 distinct CDR3 sequences in the sample; 20% occur only once, and 8.4% lies in the top ten. This clonotype has only a few counts. Its antigen is not identified. The V call is TRBV18, the J call TRBJ2-1; TRBD2 matches 7 bases. The sequenced sample was PBMCs or a T cell subset sorted from them (not recorded which). This TCR derives from an adult woman who had mild COVID-19 (a few samples of this study predate the infection). Cell type and time point are not known. CDR3 sequence reads: CASSPPRGSGYNEQFF. For the CDR3, the DNA is TGTGCCAGCTCACCACCGCGCGGGAGCGGGTACAATGAGCAGTTCTTC.